This T cell receptor beta chain stems from a study of T-cell memory formation after mild COVID-19. Study in general: Among the donors, TCR clusters were largely specific to each donor.

Note on this clonotype: The antigen is undetermined.

Findings and limits, study-wide: Within pre-infection memory, some responding clones were found, suggesting cross-reactive memory joined.

Amplification by 5'RACE using constant-segment primers produced TCR alpha and TCR beta cDNA libraries that carried sample barcodes and UMIs. TCRdb itself ran the 5' RACE reads through MiXCR, one entry per CDR3 protein. The sample carries roughly 250,000 distinct CDR3 sequences, roughly 15% recorded once. The TCR originated in a man between 18 and 29 years old who had mild COVID-19 (a few samples of this study predate the infection). Cell type and time point are not known. Material for sequencing was PBMCs or a T cell subset sorted from them (not recorded which).

The CDR3 nucleotides read TGTGCCAGCAGGGACCCCCCGGAGACCCAGTACTTC. It translates to CASRDPPETQYF. The chain carries TRBV6-6 and TRBJ2-5; no clear D gene. The CDR3 is 12 residues long. Trimming removed 6 bases at V and 5 bases at J, with 10 bases between. Germline assignment: CDR1 MNHNY and CDR2 SVGAGI (reference sequence).